This entry lists 10 T cell receptor beta chains sequenced from one sample in a study of blood T cell repertoires in COVID-19. The table came from immunoSEQ multiplex PCR; TCRdb's copy has only in-frame clones and leaves some out. Among about 350,000 clones listed, 65% to 90% were seen once. The sequenced sample consisted of peripheral blood. Every receptor here comes from an older woman with COVID-19, enrolled during active disease.

A few counts support this clone. V usage is TRBV7-2 and J usage is TRBJ1-4, with 7 nucleotides matching TRBD1. Germline V CDR1 and CDR2: SGHTA, FQGNSA. CDR3 length: 14 amino acids. V was pared by 3 bases and J by 7 bases, with 5 bases of the junction left unmatched. CDR3 nucleotide sequence: TGTGCCAGCAGCTTTGGGACAGCAAGTGAAAAACTGTTTTTT. It specifies CASSFGTASEKLFF.

V and J are TRBV2 and TRBJ2-5; TRBD2 is a possible D gene (6 bases). V was pared by 4 bases and J by 6 bases, with 12 bases between. Germline V gives CDR1 SNHLY, CDR2 FYNNEI. This CDR3 comprises 13 residues. The CDR3 DNA reads TGTGCCAGCAGTGTTGATGCGGGACAGACCCAGTACTTC. This encodes CASSVDAGQTQYF.

This rearrangement joins TRBV12-5 to TRBJ2-7, with 9 bases identical to TRBD2. This CDR3 has 15 residues. From germline, CDR1 is LGHNT and CDR2 FRNRAP. V lost 1 base to trimming and J lost 3 bases; unmatched junction nucleotides: 4. Written as DNA, the CDR3 is TGTGCTAGTGGTTTGGGGCTAGCGGGGAACTACGAGCAGTACTTC. As protein: CASGLGLAGNYEQYF.

J is TRBJ2-1 and V is TRBV3-1 (or the pseudogene TRBV3-2); 14 bases agree with TRBD2. V trimming: 6 bases; J trimming: 7 bases; junction bases outside the gene matches: 2. Germline V gene sequence: CDR1 LGHDT, CDR2 YNNKEL (reference sequence). CDR3 length: 14 amino acids. CDR3 region: CASSRTSGGNEQFF. The CDR3 nucleotides read TGTGCCAGCAGTAGGACTAGCGGGGGGAATGAGCAGTTCTTC.

The chain is built from TRBV25-1 and TRBJ2-1; D is perhaps TRBD2 (5 bases). This CDR3 contains 14 residues. Trimming took 4 bases from V and 10 from J, leaving 17 bases between them. Germline V gives CDR1 MGHDK, CDR2 SYGVNS. The CDR3 nucleotides are TGTGCCAGCAGTGCCCGCTTGATAGGCGGGGAGCAGTTCTTC. The encoded protein is CASSARLIGGEQFF.

This chain uses TRBV9 with TRBJ1-1; a possible D gene is TRBD1 (6 bases). Trimming stripped 4 bases from V and 3 bases from J, with 16 bases between. The CDR3 runs 15 residues. CDR1 and CDR2 (germline): SGDLS, YYNGEE. CDR3 region: CASSLSPKGDTEAFF. The CDR3 nucleotides read TGTGCCAGCAGCCTCAGTCCTAAGGGGGACACTGAAGCTTTCTTT.

The chain carries TRBV10-3 and TRBJ2-2, with 10 bases fitting TRBD2. The trim removed 2 bases at V and 4 bases at J, leaving 10 bases unmatched. CDR3 size: 18 residues. In germline, CDR1 is ENHRY, CDR2 SYGVKD. CDR3 bases: TGTGCCATCAGTGAGGGTGGTAGCGGGGGGTCTCGCACCGGGGAGCTGTTTTTT. Its translation: CAISEGGSGGSRTGELFF.

This sequence joins TRBV6-5 and TRBJ1-2, with a possible D match to TRBD1 (5 bases). Germline values: CDR1 MNHEY, CDR2 SVGAGI. V lost 6 bases to trimming and J lost 4 bases, with 15 bases between them. There are 14 residues in the CDR3. The CDR3 sequence is CASRDSRVSYGYTF. CDR3 DNA: TGTGCCAGCAGAGACAGCAGGGTTTCCTATGGCTACACCTTC.

The chain has TRBV5-1 and TRBJ2-6, with D maybe TRBD2 (5 bases). The V end was cut by 0 bases, the J end by 2 bases, with 12 bases between. This CDR3 has 17 residues. Germline values: CDR1 SGHRS, CDR2 YFSETQ. The CDR3 DNA reads TGCGCCAGCAGCTTGGGATCGGGGTTAACTGGGGCCAACGTCCTGACTTTC. This translates into CASSLGSGLTGANVLTF.

CDR3: CASSQTPRDSSYEQYF. In DNA, the CDR3 is TGCGCCAGCAGCCAAACGCCACGGGACAGCTCCTACGAGCAGTACTTC. The genes are TRBV4-1 and TRBJ2-7; 7 bases are a match to TRBD1. The V gene end was trimmed by 2 bases and the J gene end by 0 bases; junction bases not matched to a gene: 7. CDR3 length: 16 residues. Germline V gene data show CDR1 as MGHRA and CDR2 as YSYEKL.